Described below is a single T cell receptor beta chain sequence and its context. Its specificity is not known. The sample comes from a study of cytomegalovirus exposure and HLA in healthy donors. Study-level results: A few chains linked to CMV were shown in vitro to be specific for CMV antigens. Cytomegalovirus association was assigned to 170 or so TCR beta chains.

Healthy bone marrow donors made up the donors. Donors had nominal health at sampling but likely had unrecorded immune exposures. V lost 10 bases to trimming and J lost 11 bases, with 27 bases between them. CDR1 and CDR2 from the germline V gene are MNHEY and SVGAGI. This CDR3 comprises 15 residues. Both 60 Vbeta primers and 13 Jbeta primers went into the PCR. Sequencing was performed with immunoSEQ multiplex PCR; in TCRdb, only in-frame clones are kept and a portion is missing. Seen here are 100,000 to 150,000 clones, 82% observed once, and the top ten hold approximately 3%. The source material was PBMCs. The receptor was isolated from a boy between 2 and 10 years old in good health and CMV-seronegative. The V call is TRBV6-5, the J call TRBJ2-1; D is tentatively TRBD1 or TRBD2 (6 bases each). CDR3 DNA: TGTGCCACCAGGGGTAGACTCGGGGGTAAGACTCAGCAGTTCTTC. Translation: CATRGRLGGKTQQFF.